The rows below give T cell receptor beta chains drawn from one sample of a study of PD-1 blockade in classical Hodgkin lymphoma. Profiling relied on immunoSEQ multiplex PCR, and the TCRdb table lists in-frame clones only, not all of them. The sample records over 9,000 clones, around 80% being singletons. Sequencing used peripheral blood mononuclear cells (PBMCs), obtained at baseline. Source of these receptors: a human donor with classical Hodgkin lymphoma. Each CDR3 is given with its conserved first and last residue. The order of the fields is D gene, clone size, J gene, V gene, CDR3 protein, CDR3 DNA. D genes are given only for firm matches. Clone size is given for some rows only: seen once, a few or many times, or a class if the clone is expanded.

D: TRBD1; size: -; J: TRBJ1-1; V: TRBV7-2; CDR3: CASRMDRGNIEAFF; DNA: TGTGCCAGCAGGATGGACAGGGGGAATATTGAAGCTTTCTTT
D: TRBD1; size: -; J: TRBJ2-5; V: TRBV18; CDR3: CASSPPTGPETQYF; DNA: TGTGCCAGCTCACCACCGACAGGGCCGGAGACCCAGTACTTC
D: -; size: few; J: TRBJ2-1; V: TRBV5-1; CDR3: CASSLDKFTEQFF; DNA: TGCGCCAGCAGCTTGGATAAATTCACTGAGCAGTTCTTC
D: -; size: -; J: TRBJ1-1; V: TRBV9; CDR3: CASSVDGQSVTEAFF; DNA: TGTGCCAGCAGCGTAGATGGACAGAGTGTCACTGAAGCTTTCTTT
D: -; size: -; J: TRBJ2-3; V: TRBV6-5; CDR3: CASSNGGPITDTQYF; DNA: TGTGCCAGCAGCAATGGGGGCCCCATCACAGATACGCAGTATTTT
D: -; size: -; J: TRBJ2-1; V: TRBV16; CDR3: CASSQKGESRSNEQFF; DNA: TGTGCCAGCAGCCAAAAGGGCGAGTCCCGATCCAATGAGCAGTTCTTC
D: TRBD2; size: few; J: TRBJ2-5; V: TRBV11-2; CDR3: CASSPLHTGLVFQYF; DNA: TGTGCCAGCAGCCCCCTACACACGGGACTAGTTTTCCAGTACTTC
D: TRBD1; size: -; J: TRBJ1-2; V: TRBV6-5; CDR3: CASGTGGNDGYTF; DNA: TGTGCCAGCGGAACAGGGGGCAATGATGGCTACACCTTC
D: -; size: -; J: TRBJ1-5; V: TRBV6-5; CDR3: CASSPNYSNQPQHF; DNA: TGTGCCAGCAGTCCTAATTATAGCAATCAGCCCCAGCATTTT
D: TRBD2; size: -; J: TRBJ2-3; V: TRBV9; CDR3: CASSVVSGGLTDTQYF; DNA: TGTGCCAGCAGCGTAGTTAGCGGGGGGCTAACAGATACGCAGTATTTT
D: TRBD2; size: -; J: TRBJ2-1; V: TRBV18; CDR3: CASSPGGGIDEQFF; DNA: TGTGCCAGCTCCCCGGGGGGGGGCATCGATGAGCAGTTCTTC